The clone carrying this T cell receptor (beta chain) was picked up a small number of times. The sample comes from a study of blood T cell repertoires in COVID-19. CDR3 size: 13 residues. The ends were cut back, 8 bases at V and 5 bases at J, with 12 bases in the middle. CDR1 and CDR2 (germline): LNHDA, SQIVND (reference sequence). Data came from immunoSEQ multiplex PCR; TCRdb stores just in-frame clones and leaves some out. The data hold under 200,000 clones, with less than 90% observed a single time. Sequencing was performed on PBMCs or T cells enriched from blood (not recorded which). This chain joins TRBV19 and TRBJ2-2; TRBD2 is a possible D gene (6 bases). This clonotype was obtained from a woman aged 45-65 years who had recovered from COVID-19. The CDR3 region is CASRDSNTGELFF. CDR3 bases: TGTGCCAGTCGGGACTCCAATACCGGGGAGCTGTTTTTT.